The present entry profiles one T cell receptor beta chain with its context. Patients with Susac syndrome met diagnostic criteria defined recently for definite or probable disease. This entry is derived from a study of CD8 T cells in Susac syndrome. Germline V lookup: CDR1 KGHSH, CDR2 LQKENI. V shed 3 bases and J shed 5 bases, with 7 bases lying between them. This CDR3 contains 12 residues. RNA in amounts of about 0.5 to 1 ug was reverse transcribed with random hexamers. Using its own MiXCR run on the immunoSEQ multiplex PCR reads, TCRdb lists one record per CDR3 protein. The sample lists over 100,000 distinct CDR3 sequences, over 90% occurring once.

The chain uses TRBV18 and TRBJ1-2; D is ambiguous. The TCR sequence derives from a human donor with Susac syndrome. The sequenced material came from CD4+ T cells from PBMCs. CDR3 nucleotide sequence: TGTGCCAGCTCACCTGACCGATATGGCTACACCTTC. It codes for CASSPDRYGYTF.